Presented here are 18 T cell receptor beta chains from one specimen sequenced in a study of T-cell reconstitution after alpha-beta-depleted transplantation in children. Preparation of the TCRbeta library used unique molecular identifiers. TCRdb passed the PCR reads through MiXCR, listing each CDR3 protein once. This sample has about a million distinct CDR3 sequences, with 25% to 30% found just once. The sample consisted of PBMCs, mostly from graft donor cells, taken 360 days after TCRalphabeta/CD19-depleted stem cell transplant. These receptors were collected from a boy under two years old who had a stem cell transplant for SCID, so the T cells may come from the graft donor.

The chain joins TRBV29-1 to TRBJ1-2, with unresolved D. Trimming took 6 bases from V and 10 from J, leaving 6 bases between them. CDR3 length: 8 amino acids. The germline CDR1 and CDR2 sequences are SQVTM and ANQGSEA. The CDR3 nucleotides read TGCAGCGTGGGCCCCTACACCTTC. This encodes CSVGPYTF.

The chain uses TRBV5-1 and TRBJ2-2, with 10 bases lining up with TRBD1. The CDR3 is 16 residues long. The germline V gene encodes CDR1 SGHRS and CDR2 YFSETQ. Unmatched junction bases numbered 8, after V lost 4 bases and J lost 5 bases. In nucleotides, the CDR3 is TGCGCCAGCAGCCCCCCGGGACAGGGGATGACCGGGGAGCTGTTTTTT. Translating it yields CASSPPGQGMTGELFF.

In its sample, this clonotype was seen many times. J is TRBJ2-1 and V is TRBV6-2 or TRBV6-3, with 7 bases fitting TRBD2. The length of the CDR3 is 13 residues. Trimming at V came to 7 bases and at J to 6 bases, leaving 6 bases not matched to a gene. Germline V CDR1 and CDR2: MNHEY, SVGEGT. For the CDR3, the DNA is TGTGCCAGCAAAACGTGGGGGGGCAATGAGCAGTTCTTC. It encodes CASKTWGGNEQFF.

CDR3 loop: CASSQFGSGTQYF. As DNA, the CDR3 is TGCGCCAGCAGCCAGTTTGGGTCAGGGACCCAGTACTTC. V usage is TRBV4-1 and J usage is TRBJ2-5; no firm D call. Trimming removed 3 bases at V and 7 bases at J, with 12 bases between. Per the germline V gene, CDR1 is MGHRA and CDR2 is YSYEKL. This CDR3 is 13 amino acids long.

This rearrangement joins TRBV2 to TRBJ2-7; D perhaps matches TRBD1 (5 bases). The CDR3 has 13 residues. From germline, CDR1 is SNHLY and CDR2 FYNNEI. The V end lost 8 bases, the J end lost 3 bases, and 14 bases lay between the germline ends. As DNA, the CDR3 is TGTGCCAGCGTTTTTTACAGGAGCTACGAGCAGTACTTC. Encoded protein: CASVFYRSYEQYF.

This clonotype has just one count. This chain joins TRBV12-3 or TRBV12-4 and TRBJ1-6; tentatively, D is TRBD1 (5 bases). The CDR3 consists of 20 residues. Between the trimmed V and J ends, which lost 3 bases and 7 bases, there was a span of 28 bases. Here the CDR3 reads CASSFEIQGGLRGRNSPLHF. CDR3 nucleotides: TGTGCCAGCAGTTTCGAAATCCAGGGCGGACTTCGTGGCCGGAATTCACCCCTCCACTTT.

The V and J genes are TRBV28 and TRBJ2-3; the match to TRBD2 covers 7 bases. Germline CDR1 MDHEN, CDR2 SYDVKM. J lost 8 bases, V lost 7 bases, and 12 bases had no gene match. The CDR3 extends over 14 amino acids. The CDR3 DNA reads TGTGCCAGCACCTCGGGGGGAGGTCACCTTACGCAGTATTTT. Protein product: CASTSGGGHLTQYF.

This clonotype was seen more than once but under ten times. CDR3 bases: TGTGCCAGCAGCCAAACGGGGGGGACCTATAATTACAATGAGCAGTTCTTC. This translates into CASSQTGGTYNYNEQFF. V and J are TRBV4-2 and TRBJ2-1; 8 nucleotides line up with TRBD2. Germline trimming cut 2 bases from V and 4 bases from J; bases unmatched to any gene: 10. Per germline, CDR1 LGHNA and CDR2 YNFKEQ. CDR3 length: 17 residues.

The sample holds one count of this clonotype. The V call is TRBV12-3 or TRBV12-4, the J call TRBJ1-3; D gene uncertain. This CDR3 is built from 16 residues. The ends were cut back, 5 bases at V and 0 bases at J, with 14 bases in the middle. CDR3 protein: CASSENRLSSGNTIYF. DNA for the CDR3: TGTGCCAGCAGTGAGAATCGACTTAGCTCTGGAAACACCATATATTTT.

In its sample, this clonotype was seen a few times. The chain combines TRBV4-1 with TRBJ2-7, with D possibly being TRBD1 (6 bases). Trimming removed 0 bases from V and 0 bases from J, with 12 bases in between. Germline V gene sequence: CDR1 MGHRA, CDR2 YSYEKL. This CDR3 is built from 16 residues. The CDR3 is CASSQDPGGHSYEQYF. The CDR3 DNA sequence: TGCGCCAGCAGCCAAGATCCTGGGGGACACTCCTACGAGCAGTACTTC.

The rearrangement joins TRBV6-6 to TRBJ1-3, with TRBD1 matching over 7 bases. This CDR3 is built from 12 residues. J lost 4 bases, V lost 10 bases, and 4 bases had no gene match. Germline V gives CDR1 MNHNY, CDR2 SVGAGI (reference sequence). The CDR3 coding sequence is TGTGCCACACAGGGGTACGGAAACACCATATATTTT. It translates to CATQGYGNTIYF.

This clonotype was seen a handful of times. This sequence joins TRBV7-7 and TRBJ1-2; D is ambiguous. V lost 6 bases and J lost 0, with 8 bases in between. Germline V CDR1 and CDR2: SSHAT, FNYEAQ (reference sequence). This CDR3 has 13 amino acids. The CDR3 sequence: CASSNGANYGYTF. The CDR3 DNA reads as TGTGCCAGCAGTAATGGAGCTAACTATGGCTACACCTTC.

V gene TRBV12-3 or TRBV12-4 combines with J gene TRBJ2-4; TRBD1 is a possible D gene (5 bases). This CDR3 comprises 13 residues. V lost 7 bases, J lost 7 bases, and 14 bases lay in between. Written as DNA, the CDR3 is TGTGCCAGCACCTGGGGCCTCGGGAACATTCAGTACTTC. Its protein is CASTWGLGNIQYF.

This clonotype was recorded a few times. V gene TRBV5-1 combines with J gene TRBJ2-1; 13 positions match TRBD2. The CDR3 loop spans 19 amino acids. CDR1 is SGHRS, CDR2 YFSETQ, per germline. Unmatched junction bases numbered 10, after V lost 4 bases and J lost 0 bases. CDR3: CASSELPGLAGFSYNEQFF. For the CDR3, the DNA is TGCGCCAGCAGCGAGTTACCGGGACTAGCGGGGTTCTCCTACAATGAGCAGTTCTTC.

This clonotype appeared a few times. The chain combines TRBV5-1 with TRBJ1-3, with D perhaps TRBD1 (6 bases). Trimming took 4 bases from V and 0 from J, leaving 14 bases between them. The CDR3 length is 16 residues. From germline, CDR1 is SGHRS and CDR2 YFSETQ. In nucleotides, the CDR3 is TGCGCCAGCAGCCGTACAGGGCGGACCTCTGGAAACACCATATATTTT. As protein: CASSRTGRTSGNTIYF.

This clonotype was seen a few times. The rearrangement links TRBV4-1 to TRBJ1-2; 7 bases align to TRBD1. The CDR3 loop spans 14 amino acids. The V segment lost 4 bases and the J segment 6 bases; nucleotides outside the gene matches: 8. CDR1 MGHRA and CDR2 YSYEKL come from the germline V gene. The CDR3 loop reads CASSRPDRSHGYTF. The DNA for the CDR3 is TGCGCCAGCAGCCGACCGGACAGGTCACATGGCTACACCTTC.

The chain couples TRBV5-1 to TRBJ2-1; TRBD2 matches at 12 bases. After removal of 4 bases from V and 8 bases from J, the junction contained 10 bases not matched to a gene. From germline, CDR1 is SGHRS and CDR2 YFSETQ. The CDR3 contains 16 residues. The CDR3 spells CASSLPTSGGFDEQFF. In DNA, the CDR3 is TGCGCCAGCAGCCTTCCGACTAGCGGGGGTTTCGATGAGCAGTTCTTC. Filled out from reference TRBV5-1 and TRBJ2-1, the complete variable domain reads KAGVTQTPRYLIKTRGQQVTLSCSPISGHRSVSWYQQTPGQGLQFLFEYFSETQRNKGNFPGRFSGRQFSNSRSEMNVSTLELGDSALYLCASSLPTSGGFDEQFFGPGTRLTVL.

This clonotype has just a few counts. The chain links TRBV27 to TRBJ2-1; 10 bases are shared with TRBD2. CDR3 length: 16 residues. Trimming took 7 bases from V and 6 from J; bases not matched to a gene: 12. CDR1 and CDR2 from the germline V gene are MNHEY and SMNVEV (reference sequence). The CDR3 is CASKPASGGLSNEQFF. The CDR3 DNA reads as TGTGCCAGCAAACCGGCTAGCGGGGGTCTTAGCAATGAGCAGTTCTTC.